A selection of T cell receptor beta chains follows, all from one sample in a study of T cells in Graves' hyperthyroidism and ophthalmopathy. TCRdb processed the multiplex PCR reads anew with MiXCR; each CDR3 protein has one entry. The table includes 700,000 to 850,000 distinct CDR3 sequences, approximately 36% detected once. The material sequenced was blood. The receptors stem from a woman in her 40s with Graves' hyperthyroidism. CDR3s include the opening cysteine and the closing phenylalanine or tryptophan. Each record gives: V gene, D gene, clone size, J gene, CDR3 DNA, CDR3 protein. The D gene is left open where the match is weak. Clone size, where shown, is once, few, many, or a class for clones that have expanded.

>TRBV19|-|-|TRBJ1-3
TGTGCCAGTAGTATAGAGAAGGGGCATAACGGTCCTGGAAACACCATATATTTT
CASSIEKGHNGPGNTIYF
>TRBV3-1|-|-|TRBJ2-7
TGTGCCAGCACCGGCAGGGGCCACGAGCAGTACTTC
CASTGRGHEQYF
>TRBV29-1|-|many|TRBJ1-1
TGCAGCGTTGATGGATACACTGAAGCTTTCTTT
CSVDGYTEAFF
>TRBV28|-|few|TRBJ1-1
TGTGCCAGCGGGATAGTGGTCAACACTGAAGCTTTCTTT
CASGIVVNTEAFF
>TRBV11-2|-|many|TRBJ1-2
TGTGCCAGCAGCCAGGCATACGGCTACACCTTC
CASSQAYGYTF
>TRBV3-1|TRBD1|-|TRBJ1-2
TGTGCCAGCAGCCAAGCGGGACAGGGTGGGGGCTACACCTTC
CASSQAGQGGGYTF
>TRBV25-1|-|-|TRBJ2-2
TGTGCCAGCAGTCCCCTGACCAACCCGAACACCGGGGAGCTGTTTTTT
CASSPLTNPNTGELFF
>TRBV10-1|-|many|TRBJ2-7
TGCGCCAGCAGTCGAAGTATCTACGAGCAGTACTTC
CASSRSIYEQYF
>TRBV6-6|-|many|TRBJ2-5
TGTGCCAGCAGTACACCGGGACTTCAAGAGACCCAGTACTTC
CASSTPGLQETQYF
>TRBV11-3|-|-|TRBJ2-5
TGTGCCAGCAGCTCCTACAGGGAAGAGACCCAGTACTTC
CASSSYREETQYF
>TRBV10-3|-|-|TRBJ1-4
TGTGCCATCAGCAACCCAGCTACAACTAATGAAAAACTGTTTTTT
CAISNPATTNEKLFF
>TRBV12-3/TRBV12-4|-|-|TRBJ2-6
TGTGCCAGCAGTTTATACCTGACTTTC
CASSLYLTF
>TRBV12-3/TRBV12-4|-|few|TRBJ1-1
TGTGCCAGCAGTTACATTACCCCGGGCACTGAAGCTTTCTTT
CASSYITPGTEAFF
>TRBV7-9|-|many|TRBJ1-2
TGTGCCAGCAGCTTAGCGGGGACCGATAACTATGGCTACACCTTC
CASSLAGTDNYGYTF
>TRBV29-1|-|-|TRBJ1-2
TGCAGCGTTAGGAAGACAGACCTCTATGGCTACACCTTC
CSVRKTDLYGYTF
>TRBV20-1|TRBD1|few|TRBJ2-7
TGCAGCGCCACGCCACCCGGAAGACAGGGGGCAAGAGAGCAGTACTTC
CSATPPGRQGAREQYF
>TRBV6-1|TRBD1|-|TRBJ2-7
TGTGCCAGCTCTCCGGGACAGGGAATAAGCAACGAGCAGTACTTC
CASSPGQGISNEQYF
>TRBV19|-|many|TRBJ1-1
TGTGCCAGCCGGACACTGAACACTGAAGCTTTCTTT
CASRTLNTEAFF
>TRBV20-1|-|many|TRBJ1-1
TGCAGTGCTAGAGAGACCCGTTGGGCTTTCTTT
CSARETRWAFF
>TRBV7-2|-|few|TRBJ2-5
TGCGCCAGCAGCCAAGCTCCGGGAGTGAGAGAGACCCAGTACTTC
CASSQAPGVRETQYF
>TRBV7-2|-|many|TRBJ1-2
TGTGCCAGCAGCTTACAACCGACAGAGAACTATGGCTACACCTTC
CASSLQPTENYGYTF
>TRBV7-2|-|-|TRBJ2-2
TGTGCCAGCAGCTATGGGGGGTTTAACACCGGGGAGCTGTTTTTT
CASSYGGFNTGELFF
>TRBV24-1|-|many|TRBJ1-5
TGTGCCACCGCGTCAGTTAATCAGCCCCAGCATTTT
CATASVNQPQHF
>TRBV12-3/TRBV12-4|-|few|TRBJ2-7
TGTGCCAGCAGGTCCCCCGGGACACCGGGCTCCTACGAGCAGTACTTC
CASRSPGTPGSYEQYF
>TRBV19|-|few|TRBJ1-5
TGTGCCAGTAGGGAACAGCCCAATCAGCCCCAGCATTTT
CASREQPNQPQHF
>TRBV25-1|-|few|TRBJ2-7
TGTGCCAGCAGTGAATATCAAGGGGGATCTGGAGACTTCTTC
CASSEYQGGSGDFF
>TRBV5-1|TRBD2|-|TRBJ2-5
TGCGCCAGCAGCTTGGTGCGGGGGGCACTCCAAGAGACCCAGTACTTC
CASSLVRGALQETQYF
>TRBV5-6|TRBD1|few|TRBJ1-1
TGTGCCAGCAGCCTAACAGGGGAGGGCACTGAAGCTTTCTTT
CASSLTGEGTEAFF
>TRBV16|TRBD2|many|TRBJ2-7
TGTGCCAGCAGCCAACCTAGCGGGAGCTACGAGCAGTACTTC
CASSQPSGSYEQYF
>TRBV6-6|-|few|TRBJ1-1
TGTGCCAGCAGTTCTAGCCCAGGGGACACTGAAGCTTTCTTT
CASSSSPGDTEAFF
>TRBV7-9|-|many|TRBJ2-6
TGTGCCAGTGGGCCACCGCCATACTCTGGGGCCAACGTCCTGACTTTC
CASGPPPYSGANVLTF
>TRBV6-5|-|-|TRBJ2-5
TGTGCCAGCAGTGGGGGCTCCCCGGAGACCCAGTACTTC
CASSGGSPETQYF
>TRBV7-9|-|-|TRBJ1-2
TGTGCCAGCAGTTCCCCAACAGGGTTCTATGGCTACACCTTC
CASSSPTGFYGYTF
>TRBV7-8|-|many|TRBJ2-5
TGTGCCAGCAGCTTAGAAGGGTCGCTAGCCGAGACCCAGTACTTC
CASSLEGSLAETQYF
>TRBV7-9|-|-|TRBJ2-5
TGTGCCAGCAGCTTAGTTGGGCTAGTCCCAGAGACCCAGCACTTC
CASSLVGLVPETQHF
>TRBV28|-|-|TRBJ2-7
TGTGCCAGCAGTCACGGACAGACCGGTGGCTTGCAGTACTTC
CASSHGQTGGLQYF
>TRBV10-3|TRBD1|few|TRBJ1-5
TGTGCCAGCAGCCTTCAGGGGGCTCGGATCGGTCAGCCCCAGCATTTT
CASSLQGARIGQPQHF
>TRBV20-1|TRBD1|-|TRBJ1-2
TGCAGTGCCCCACTCGACAGGGGCGGAGGGTATGGCTACACCTTC
CSAPLDRGGGYGYTF
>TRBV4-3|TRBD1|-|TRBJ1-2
TGCGCCAGCAGGGCTCGACAGGGGGCCAACTTC
CASRARQGANF
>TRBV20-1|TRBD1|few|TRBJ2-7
TGCAGTGCTAGAAGGACAGGGATGTACGAGCAGTACTTC
CSARRTGMYEQYF
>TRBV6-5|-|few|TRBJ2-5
TGTGCCAGCAGCAACTCGCAGTACCAAGAGACCCAGTACTTC
CASSNSQYQETQYF
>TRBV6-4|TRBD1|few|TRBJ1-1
TGTGCCAGCAGTGCGACAGGGTCCGGTGAAGCTTTCTTT
CASSATGSGEAFF
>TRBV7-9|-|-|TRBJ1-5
TGTGCCAGCTCACCACAGGCAGGCCACAGCTATAGCAATCAGCCCCAGCATTTT
CASSPQAGHSYSNQPQHF
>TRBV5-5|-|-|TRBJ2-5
TGTGCCAGCAGCTTGGGTCGGGCCAACCAAGAGACCCAGTACTTC
CASSLGRANQETQYF
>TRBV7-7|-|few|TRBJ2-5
TGTGCTAGCAGCTTAGGAGCCAGCAGGGGACAAGAGACCCAGTACTTC
CASSLGASRGQETQYF
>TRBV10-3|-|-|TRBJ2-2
TGTGCCAGCCGTAAAGGGATCAACACCGGGGAGCTGTTTTTT
CASRKGINTGELFF
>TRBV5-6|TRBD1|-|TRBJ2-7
TGTGCCAGCAGCGAAACCGGGACAGGGTCCTACGAGCAGTACTTC
CASSETGTGSYEQYF
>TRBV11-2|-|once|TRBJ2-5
TGTGCCGGCAGCTTCGGTGGCAGGGAGACCCAGTACTTC
CAGSFGGRETQYF
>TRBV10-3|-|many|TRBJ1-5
TGTGCCGTCGGTAGGACGGGTGGAAATCAGCCCCAGCATTTT
CAVGRTGGNQPQHF
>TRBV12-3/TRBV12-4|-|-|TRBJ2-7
TGTGCCAGCAGTTACAACAGAGCCTACGAGCAGTACTTC
CASSYNRAYEQYF
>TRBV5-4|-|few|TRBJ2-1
TGTGCCAGCAGCCGGACCGGGTATGAGCAGTTCTTC
CASSRTGYEQFF
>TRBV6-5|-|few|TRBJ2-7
TGTGCCACTACACCCAGCGGAGGATTTCCCCACGAGCAGTACTTC
CATTPSGGFPHEQYF
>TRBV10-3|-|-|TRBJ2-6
TGTGCCATCAGTCCCGGGACCTCAAGTTCCGGGGCCAACGTCCTGACTTTC
CAISPGTSSSGANVLTF
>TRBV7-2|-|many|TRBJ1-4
TGTGCCAGCAGTGGCAGGGCAGGCAGCCGAAATGAAAAACTGTTTTTT
CASSGRAGSRNEKLFF